A single sample is the source of the 15 T cell receptor beta chains below, sequenced in a study of T-cell memory formation after mild COVID-19. TCRdb passed the 5' RACE reads through MiXCR, listing each CDR3 protein once. The sample holds 92,000 or so distinct CDR3 sequences; approximately 13% are singletons and the top ten take about a quarter. The sample comprised PBMCs or a T cell subset sorted from them (not recorded which). The receptors stem from an adult woman who had mild COVID-19 (a few samples of this study predate the infection). Cell type and time point are not known.

In this sample, this clonotype turned up a few times. V and J are TRBV7-9 and TRBJ1-2; D remains ambiguous. V gave up 3 bases and J gave up 4 bases, with 12 bases separating them. Germline loops: CDR1 SEHNR, CDR2 FQNEAQ (reference sequence). This CDR3 is built from 14 residues. The CDR3 DNA is TGTGCCAGCAGCTTGGCGACACCTATCTATGGCTACACCTTC. Its translation is CASSLATPIYGYTF.

The rearrangement joins TRBV6-5 to TRBJ2-7; 8 nucleotides align to TRBD1. The CDR3 runs 16 residues. The V gene's germline CDR1 is MNHEY and CDR2 SVGAGI. The ends lost 6 bases at V and 1 base at J; junction bases unmatched: 11. This CDR3 is CASSLRGDRPSYEQYF. The CDR3 DNA sequence: TGTGCCAGCAGCCTACGCGGGGACAGGCCGTCCTACGAGCAGTACTTC.

The chain uses TRBV5-1 and TRBJ1-2, with 7 bases identical to TRBD1. V was clipped by 0 bases and J by 4 bases; unmatched bases: 12. Germline CDR1 reads SGHRS; CDR2 reads YFSETQ. The CDR3 sequence is 17 residues long. The CDR3 nucleotides read TGCGCCAGCAGCTTGGAACTGTACAGGGGTAACGTCTATGGCTACACCTTC. It specifies CASSLELYRGNVYGYTF.

This clonotype was recorded a few times. This sequence joins TRBV20-1 and TRBJ2-3; tentative D call: TRBD1 (6 bases). Trimming cost V 3 bases and J 6 bases, with 19 bases left between them. CDR1 and CDR2 (germline): DFQATT, SNEGSKA (reference sequence). The CDR3 spans 15 residues. The CDR3 DNA follows: TGCAGTGCTAGGTCCCGGGACACCTCCTGGGATACGCAGTATTTT. This sequence encodes CSARSRDTSWDTQYF.

CDR3 loop: CASSFVSHSGEQYF. In nucleotides, the CDR3 is TGCGCCAGCAGCTTCGTTTCCCACTCAGGGGAGCAGTACTTC. V and J are TRBV5-1 and TRBJ2-7; possible D gene TRBD1, 5 bases. The V end lost 2 bases, the J end lost 7 bases, and 16 bases lay between the germline ends. The CDR3 is 14 residues long. Germline V gene sequence: CDR1 SGHRS, CDR2 YFSETQ.

This clonotype came up a few times. The chain employs TRBV20-1 and TRBJ2-6; D possibly corresponds to TRBD2 (6 bases). The V gene's germline CDR1 is DFQATT and CDR2 SNEGSKA (reference sequence). V shed 0 bases and J shed 0 bases, with 12 bases lying between them. This CDR3 has 17 residues. The CDR3 DNA sequence: TGCAGTGCTAGAGATTCCCAGGGACTCTCTGGGGCCAACGTCCTGACTTTC. Its protein product is CSARDSQGLSGANVLTF.

The gene calls are TRBV29-1 and TRBJ2-7, with 11 bases lining up with TRBD1. CDR3 length equals 13 residues. V lost 5 bases, J lost 7 bases, and 7 bases stayed unmatched. CDR1 and CDR2 from the germline V gene are SQVTM and ANQGSEA. The CDR3 reads CSVPGQGAGEQYF. DNA of the CDR3: TGCAGCGTTCCAGGACAGGGGGCAGGAGAGCAGTACTTC.

This clonotype was recorded at least ten times. The chain combines TRBV12-3 or TRBV12-4 with TRBJ2-2; the match to TRBD1 covers 8 bases. V was clipped by 2 bases and J by 14 bases; unmatched bases: 7. The CDR3 runs 13 residues. The CDR3 protein is CASSLTPGQGLFF. The CDR3 DNA reads TGTGCCAGCAGTTTAACCCCCGGACAGGGCCTGTTTTTT.

This clonotype has only a few counts. The chain joins TRBV15 to TRBJ2-1; a possible D gene is TRBD1 (7 bases). The CDR3 runs 14 residues. V was trimmed by 1 base and J by 9 bases, leaving 13 bases between them. Germline CDR1 is LNHNV and CDR2 is YYDKDF (reference sequence). In DNA, the CDR3 is TGTGCCACCAGCAGAGTCGGAGGGGGCCTTGAGCAGTTCTTC. This translates into CATSRVGGGLEQFF.

This clonotype has a count of ten or more. The rearrangement joins TRBV4-1 to TRBJ2-7, with D hard to call. V was clipped by 1 base and J by 1 base, with 8 bases between them. The CDR3 covers 14 residues. Germline V lookup: CDR1 MGHRA, CDR2 YSYEKL. The CDR3 DNA reads TGCGCCAGCAGCCAAGGTAAAGGGTCCTACGAGCAGTACTTC. This sequence encodes CASSQGKGSYEQYF.

The rearrangement uses TRBV4-3 and TRBJ2-7; weak D call: TRBD1 (6 bases). CDR3 length equals 13 residues. Between the trimmed V and J ends, which lost 1 base and 5 bases, there was a span of 9 bases. Germline V gene sequence: CDR1 LGHNA, CDR2 YSLEER. The CDR3 DNA reads as TGCGCCAGCAGCCAAGCAAGGGGGAACGAGCAGTACTTC. This sequence encodes CASSQARGNEQYF.

This clonotype was detected a few times. The rearrangement joins TRBV6-5 to TRBJ2-1; weak D call: TRBD1 (6 bases). Germline assignment: CDR1 MNHEY and CDR2 SVGAGI. The V end was cut by 4 bases, the J end by 8 bases, with 18 bases between. The CDR3 contains 15 residues. CDR3 coding DNA: TGTGCCAGCAGTTTGTGGGGGCTAGGTGAGGATGAGCAGTTCTTC. Protein: CASSLWGLGEDEQFF.

The V and J genes are TRBV20-1 and TRBJ2-1; TRBD2 agrees at 10 bases. V shed 1 base and J 2 bases; nucleotides not matched to a gene: 14. This CDR3 is built from 19 residues. Germline V lookup: CDR1 DFQATT, CDR2 SNEGSKA (reference sequence). The DNA of the CDR3 is TGCAGTGCTAGAGTCCCCTCAGCGGGAGGGCCAACGCCCTACAATGAGCAGTTCTTC. This codes for CSARVPSAGGPTPYNEQFF.

The chain joins TRBV25-1 to TRBJ2-7; 8 positions match TRBD1. The CDR3 spans 15 residues. The V gene's germline CDR1 is MGHDK and CDR2 SYGVNS. After removal of 0 bases from V and 4 bases from J, the junction contained 5 bases not matched to a gene. The CDR3 spells CASSEYAGGRYEQYF. In nucleotides, the CDR3 is TGTGCCAGCAGTGAATATGCAGGGGGCAGATACGAGCAGTACTTC.

CDR3: CASSLAGGPVVDEQFF. For the CDR3, the DNA is TGTGCCAGCAGCTTAGCGGGGGGGCCAGTAGTGGATGAGCAGTTCTTC. The rearrangement joins TRBV5-5 to TRBJ2-1; TRBD2 aligns across 10 bases. V was pared by 2 bases and J by 8 bases, with 10 bases of the junction left unmatched. CDR3 length: 16 amino acids. Germline CDR1 SGHKS, CDR2 YYEKEE (reference sequence). Together with reference TRBV5-5 and TRBJ2-1, the CDR3 gives the full variable domain: DAGVTQSPTHLIKTRGQQVTLRCSPISGHKSVSWYQQVLGQGPQFIFQYYEKEERGRGNFPDRFSARQFPNYSSELNVNALLLGDSALYLCASSLAGGPVVDEQFFGPGTRLTVL.